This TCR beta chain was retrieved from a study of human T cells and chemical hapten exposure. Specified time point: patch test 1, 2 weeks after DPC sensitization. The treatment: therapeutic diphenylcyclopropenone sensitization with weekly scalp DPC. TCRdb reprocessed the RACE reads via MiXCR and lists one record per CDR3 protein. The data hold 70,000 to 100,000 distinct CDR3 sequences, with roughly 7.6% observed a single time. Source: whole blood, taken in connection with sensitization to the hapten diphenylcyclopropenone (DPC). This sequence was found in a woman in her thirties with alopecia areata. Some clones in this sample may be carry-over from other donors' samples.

The CDR3 region is CSATPTGGNQPQHF. CDR3 coding DNA: TGCAGTGCTACGCCGACAGGGGGAAATCAGCCCCAGCATTTT. The rearrangement links TRBV20-1 to TRBJ1-5; 9 nucleotides align to TRBD1. There are 14 residues in the CDR3. Germline assignment: CDR1 DFQATT and CDR2 SNEGSKA (reference sequence). Trimming took 4 bases from V and 4 from J; bases not matched to a gene: 5.